This T cell receptor (beta chain) originates from a study of blood T cells in healthy people across ages. Study-wide results and limits: Both naive CD4+ cell counts and diversity were greater in long-lived donors than in aged donors.

There are many counts of this clonotype. The antigen is unknown. Primed by a sample-barcoded 5' primer and a J-beta primer mix, a second PCR proceeded for about 7 to 11 cycles. One entry per CDR3 protein, called by TCRdb with MiXCR from the 5' RACE reads. The sample carries approximately 580,000 distinct CDR3 sequences, under 30% recorded once. These same records also appear under a second study, on T cells of mothers and their children.

This TCR was recovered from a boy under 18 in good health. The sequencing sample was made of blood.

The CDR3 nucleotides read TGTGCCAGCAGCCAAAGCGAACTCCCTCCTTGGGAGACCCAGTACTTC. This codes for CASSQSELPPWETQYF. J is TRBJ2-5 and V is TRBV7-2; D gene ambiguous. V dropped 5 bases and J dropped 5 bases, with 21 bases sitting between them. Germline-derived CDR1 and CDR2 are SGHTA and FQGNSA. The CDR3 is 16 residues long.